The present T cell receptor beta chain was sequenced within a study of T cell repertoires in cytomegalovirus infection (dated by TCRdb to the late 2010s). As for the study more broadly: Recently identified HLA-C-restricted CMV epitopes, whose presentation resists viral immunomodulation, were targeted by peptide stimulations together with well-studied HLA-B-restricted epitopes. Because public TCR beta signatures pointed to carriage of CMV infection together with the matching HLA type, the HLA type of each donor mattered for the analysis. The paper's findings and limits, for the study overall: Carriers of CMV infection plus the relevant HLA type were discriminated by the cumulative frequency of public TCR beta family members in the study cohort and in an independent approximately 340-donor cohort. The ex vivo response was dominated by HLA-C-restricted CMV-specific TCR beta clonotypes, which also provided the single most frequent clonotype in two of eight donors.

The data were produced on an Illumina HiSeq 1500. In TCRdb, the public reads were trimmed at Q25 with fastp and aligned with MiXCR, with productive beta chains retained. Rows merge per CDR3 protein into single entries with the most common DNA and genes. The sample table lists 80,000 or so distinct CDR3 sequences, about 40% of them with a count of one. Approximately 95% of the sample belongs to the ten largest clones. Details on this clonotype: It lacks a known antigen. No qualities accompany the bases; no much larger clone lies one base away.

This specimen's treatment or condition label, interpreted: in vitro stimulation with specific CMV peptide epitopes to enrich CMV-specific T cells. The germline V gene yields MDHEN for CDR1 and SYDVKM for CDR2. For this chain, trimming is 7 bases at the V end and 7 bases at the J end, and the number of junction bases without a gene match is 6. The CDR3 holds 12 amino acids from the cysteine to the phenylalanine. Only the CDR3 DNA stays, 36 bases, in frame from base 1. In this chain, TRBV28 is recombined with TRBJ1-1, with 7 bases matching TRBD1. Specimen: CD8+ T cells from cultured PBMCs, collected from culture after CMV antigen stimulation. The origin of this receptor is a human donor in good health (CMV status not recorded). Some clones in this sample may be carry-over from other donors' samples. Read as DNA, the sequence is TGTGCCAGCAACCCGGGGACAGTTGAAGCTTTCTTT. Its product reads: CASNPGTVEAFF.